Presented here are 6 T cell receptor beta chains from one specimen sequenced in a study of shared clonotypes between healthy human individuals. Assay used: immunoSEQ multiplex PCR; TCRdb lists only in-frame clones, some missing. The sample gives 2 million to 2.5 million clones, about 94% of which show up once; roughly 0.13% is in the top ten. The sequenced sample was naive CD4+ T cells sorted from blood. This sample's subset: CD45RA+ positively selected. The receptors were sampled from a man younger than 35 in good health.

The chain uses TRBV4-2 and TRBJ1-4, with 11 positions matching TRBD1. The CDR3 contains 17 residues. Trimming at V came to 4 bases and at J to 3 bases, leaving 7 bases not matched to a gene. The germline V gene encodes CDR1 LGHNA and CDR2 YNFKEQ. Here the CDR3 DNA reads TGTGCCAGCAGCCCCGGACAGGGGGCGCTGGCTAATGAAAAACTGTTTTTT. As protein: CASSPGQGALANEKLFF.

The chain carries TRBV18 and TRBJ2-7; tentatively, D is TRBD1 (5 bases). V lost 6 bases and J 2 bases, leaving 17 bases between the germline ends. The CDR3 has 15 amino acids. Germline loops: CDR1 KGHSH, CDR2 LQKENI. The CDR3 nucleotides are TGTGCCAGCTCTCAGGGCCTTCTAGGGGCCTACGAGCAGTACTTC. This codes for CASSQGLLGAYEQYF.

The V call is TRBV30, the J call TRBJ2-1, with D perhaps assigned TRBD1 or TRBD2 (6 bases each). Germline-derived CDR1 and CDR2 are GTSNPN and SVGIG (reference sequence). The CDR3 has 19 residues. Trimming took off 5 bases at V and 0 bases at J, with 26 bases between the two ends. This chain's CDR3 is CAWEPGLLLGGSSYNEQFF. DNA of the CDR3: TGTGCCTGGGAACCGGGACTCCTGTTAGGGGGAAGCTCCTACAATGAGCAGTTCTTC. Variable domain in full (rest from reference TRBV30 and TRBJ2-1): SQTIHQWPATLVQPVGSPLSLECTVEGTSNPNLYWYRQAAGRGLQLLFYSVGIGQISSEVPQNLSASRPQDRQFILSSKKLLLSDSGFYLCAWEPGLLLGGSSYNEQFFGPGTRLTVL.

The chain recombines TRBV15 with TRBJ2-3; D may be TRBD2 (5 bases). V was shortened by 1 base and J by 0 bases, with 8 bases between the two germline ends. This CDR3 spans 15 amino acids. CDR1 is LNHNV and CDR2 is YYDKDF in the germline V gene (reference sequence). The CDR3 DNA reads TGTGCCACCAGCAGAGGGACTGTTAGCACAGATACGCAGTATTTT. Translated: CATSRGTVSTDTQYF.

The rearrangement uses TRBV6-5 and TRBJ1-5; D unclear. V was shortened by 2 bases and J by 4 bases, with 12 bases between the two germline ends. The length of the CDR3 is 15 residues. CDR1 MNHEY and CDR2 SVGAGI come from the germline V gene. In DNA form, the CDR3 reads TGTGCCAGCAGTTACGAGGGAGCGGAAAATCAGCCCCAGCATTTT. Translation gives CASSYEGAENQPQHF.

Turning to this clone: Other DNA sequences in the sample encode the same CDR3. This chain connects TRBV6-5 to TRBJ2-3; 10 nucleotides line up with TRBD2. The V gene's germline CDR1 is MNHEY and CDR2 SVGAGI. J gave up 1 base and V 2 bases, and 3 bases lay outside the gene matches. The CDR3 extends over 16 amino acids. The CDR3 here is CASSYGGTSGTDTQYF. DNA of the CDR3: TGTGCCAGCAGTTACGGAGGGACTAGCGGCACAGATACGCAGTATTTT.